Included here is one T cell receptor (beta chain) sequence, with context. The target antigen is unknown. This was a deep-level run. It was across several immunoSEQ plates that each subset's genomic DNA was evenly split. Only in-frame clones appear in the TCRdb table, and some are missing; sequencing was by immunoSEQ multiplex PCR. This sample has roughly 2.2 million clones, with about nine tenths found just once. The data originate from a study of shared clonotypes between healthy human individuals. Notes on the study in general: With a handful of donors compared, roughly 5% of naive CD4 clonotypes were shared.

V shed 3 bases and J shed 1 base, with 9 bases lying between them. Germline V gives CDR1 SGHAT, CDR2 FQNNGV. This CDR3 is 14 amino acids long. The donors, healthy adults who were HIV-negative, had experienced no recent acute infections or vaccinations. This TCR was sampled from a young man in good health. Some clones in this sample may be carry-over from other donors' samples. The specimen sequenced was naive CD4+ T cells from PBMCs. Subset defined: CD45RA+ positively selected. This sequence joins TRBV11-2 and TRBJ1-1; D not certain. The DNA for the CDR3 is TGTGCCAGCAGCTTTCAAAGGGCGAACACTGAAGCTTTCTTT. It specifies CASSFQRANTEAFF.